Listed below are T cell receptor beta chains from one sample, sequenced in a study of OX40 agonist ivuxolimab in advanced cancers. Some clones are missing from TCRdb's copy, which holds only in-frame ones; the method was immunoSEQ multiplex PCR. The sample gives 60,000 to 75,000 clones, roughly 80% of which show up once; roughly 1.2% is in the top ten. The starting material was CD4+ or CD8+ T cells sorted from blood, obtained in a trial of the OX40 agonist ivuxolimab. The source is an adult with an advanced solid tumor such as melanoma, head and neck, liver or kidney cancer. Each CDR3 is given with its conserved first and last residue. The D gene is left open where the match is weak. Clone size appears in some rows only: once, few, many, or a class for an expanded clone.

j_gene: TRBJ2-7; d_gene: .; v_gene: TRBV19; abundance: .; CDR3nt: TGTGCCAGTAGTATAGGGGTGGGGGGTTTCGAGCAGTACTTC; CDR3aa: CASSIGVGGFEQYF
j_gene: TRBJ1-2; d_gene: .; v_gene: TRBV5-1; abundance: .; CDR3nt: TGCGCCAGCAGCTTATCTACCGGGACGGCTAGAGGCTACACCTTC; CDR3aa: CASSLSTGTARGYTF
j_gene: TRBJ1-6; d_gene: TRBD1; v_gene: TRBV7-2; abundance: .; CDR3nt: TGTGCCAGCAGCTTAGAGGGACAGTCTTCACCCCTCCACTTT; CDR3aa: CASSLEGQSSPLHF
j_gene: TRBJ2-1; d_gene: TRBD2; v_gene: TRBV5-6; abundance: .; CDR3nt: TGTGCCAGCAGCGGGGGACTAGCGGGGTACTACAATGAGCAGTTCTTC; CDR3aa: CASSGGLAGYYNEQFF
j_gene: TRBJ2-2; d_gene: .; v_gene: TRBV6-5; abundance: .; CDR3nt: TGTGCCAGCAGTTACTTCGGGAACACCGGGGAGCTGTTTTTT; CDR3aa: CASSYFGNTGELFF
j_gene: TRBJ1-2; d_gene: TRBD1; v_gene: TRBV4-2; abundance: few; CDR3nt: TGTGCCAGCAGCCCTCAGGACAGGGGAAATGGCTACACCTTC; CDR3aa: CASSPQDRGNGYTF
j_gene: TRBJ2-6; d_gene: TRBD1; v_gene: TRBV30; abundance: .; CDR3nt: TGTGCCTGGATGGGACAGGGTAACGCTGGGGCCAACGTCCTGACTTTC; CDR3aa: CAWMGQGNAGANVLTF
j_gene: TRBJ1-3; d_gene: .; v_gene: TRBV7-6; abundance: once; CDR3nt: TGTGCCAGCAGCTTGGGACTGATCAATGGAAACACCATATATTTT; CDR3aa: CASSLGLINGNTIYF
j_gene: TRBJ1-5; d_gene: TRBD1; v_gene: TRBV2; abundance: .; CDR3nt: TGTGCCAGCAGCCCCCTGGGTGGGACAGTCTATCAGCCCCAGCATTTT; CDR3aa: CASSPLGGTVYQPQHF
j_gene: TRBJ2-1; d_gene: TRBD2; v_gene: TRBV9; abundance: .; CDR3nt: TGTGCCAGCAGCGTAGGAGTGGGGGGGAACAATGAGCAGTTCTTC; CDR3aa: CASSVGVGGNNEQFF
j_gene: TRBJ2-3; d_gene: .; v_gene: TRBV7-9; abundance: many; CDR3nt: TGTGCCAGCAGCTCTATTGCTAGGACGGGGGCTGCCACAGATACGCAGTATTTT; CDR3aa: CASSSIARTGAATDTQYF
j_gene: TRBJ1-2; d_gene: TRBD1; v_gene: TRBV27; abundance: .; CDR3nt: TGTGCCAGCAGTTCTCAGGGGGGTCGGATCTGGGGCTACACCTTC; CDR3aa: CASSSQGGRIWGYTF
j_gene: TRBJ2-7; d_gene: TRBD1; v_gene: TRBV23-1; abundance: once; CDR3nt: TGCGCCAGCAGTCATTCCCTCCCCGGGACAGGGGGCTACGAGCAGTACTTC; CDR3aa: CASSHSLPGTGGYEQYF
j_gene: TRBJ2-3; d_gene: .; v_gene: TRBV5-1; abundance: .; CDR3nt: TGCGCCAGCAGCTTGGCTCTAGGCGACACAGATACGCAGTATTTT; CDR3aa: CASSLALGDTDTQYF
j_gene: TRBJ2-7; d_gene: .; v_gene: TRBV5-1; abundance: .; CDR3nt: TGCGCCAGCAGGACTGGACAGAACTTCGAGCAGTACTTC; CDR3aa: CASRTGQNFEQYF
j_gene: TRBJ1-1; d_gene: TRBD1; v_gene: TRBV5-4; abundance: .; CDR3nt: TGTGCCAGCAGCTCCCCGGGACAGAGAAACACTGAAGCTTTCTTT; CDR3aa: CASSSPGQRNTEAFF
j_gene: TRBJ2-1; d_gene: TRBD1; v_gene: TRBV6-1; abundance: .; CDR3nt: TGTGCCAGCAGGAGGACGGGACAGGTCAATGAGCAGTTCTTC; CDR3aa: CASRRTGQVNEQFF
j_gene: TRBJ2-1; d_gene: .; v_gene: TRBV11-3; abundance: .; CDR3nt: TGTGCCAGCAGCTCCAGCGGGAATGAGCAGTTCTTC; CDR3aa: CASSSSGNEQFF
j_gene: TRBJ1-4; d_gene: TRBD1; v_gene: TRBV19; abundance: .; CDR3nt: TGTGCCAGTAGTCAGGGGGGGAATGAAAAACTGTTTTTT; CDR3aa: CASSQGGNEKLFF
j_gene: TRBJ1-1; d_gene: TRBD1; v_gene: TRBV6-5; abundance: .; CDR3nt: TGTGCCAGCAGGGGACAGGCAGACACTGAAGCTTTCTTT; CDR3aa: CASRGQADTEAFF
j_gene: TRBJ1-2; d_gene: .; v_gene: TRBV28; abundance: .; CDR3nt: TGTGCCAGCAGTCCGGCGGGGACCCTGGATCATGGCTACACCTTC; CDR3aa: CASSPAGTLDHGYTF
j_gene: TRBJ2-3; d_gene: .; v_gene: TRBV9; abundance: .; CDR3nt: TGTGCCAGCAGCGTAGAGGAGGGACGATCCACAGATACGCAGTATTTT; CDR3aa: CASSVEEGRSTDTQYF
j_gene: TRBJ1-2; d_gene: .; v_gene: TRBV29-1; abundance: few; CDR3nt: TGCAGCGGTCTGGGGGGCGAGGGCTACACCTTC; CDR3aa: CSGLGGEGYTF
j_gene: TRBJ2-1; d_gene: TRBD2; v_gene: TRBV5-1; abundance: few; CDR3nt: TGCGCCAGCCGGACTAGTTCCTACAATGAGCAGTTCTTC; CDR3aa: CASRTSSYNEQFF
j_gene: TRBJ1-3; d_gene: .; v_gene: TRBV15; abundance: .; CDR3nt: TGTGCCACCAGCAGAGGGCGAGGGAACTCTGGAAACACCATATATTTT; CDR3aa: CATSRGRGNSGNTIYF
j_gene: TRBJ1-1; d_gene: .; v_gene: TRBV7-8; abundance: .; CDR3nt: TGTGCCAGCAGCTTTAAGAACACTGAAGCTTTCTTT; CDR3aa: CASSFKNTEAFF
j_gene: TRBJ1-2; d_gene: .; v_gene: TRBV19; abundance: .; CDR3nt: TGTGCCAGTAGTAGTCTCCGGGACCGTCAGTTCGCGAACACCTTC; CDR3aa: CASSSLRDRQFANTF
j_gene: TRBJ1-2; d_gene: TRBD1; v_gene: TRBV5-5; abundance: .; CDR3nt: TGTGCCAGCAGCTCCCCGACCGGCACAGGGGGGTACTATGGCTACACCTTC; CDR3aa: CASSSPTGTGGYYGYTF
j_gene: TRBJ1-5; d_gene: .; v_gene: TRBV30; abundance: few; CDR3nt: TGTGCCTGGAGTAATGGTAGGGATCAGCCCCAGCATTTT; CDR3aa: CAWSNGRDQPQHF
j_gene: TRBJ2-1; d_gene: TRBD2; v_gene: TRBV15; abundance: .; CDR3nt: TGTGCCACCAGCAGAGGGGTAGCGGGGGGGCTTGGTGAGCAGTTCTTC; CDR3aa: CATSRGVAGGLGEQFF
j_gene: TRBJ2-5; d_gene: TRBD2; v_gene: TRBV19; abundance: .; CDR3nt: TGTGCCAGTAGTATGATAGCGGGGGGGCAAGAGACCCAGTACTTC; CDR3aa: CASSMIAGGQETQYF
j_gene: TRBJ1-5; d_gene: .; v_gene: TRBV7-9; abundance: .; CDR3nt: TGTGCCAGCAGCCTCCAGGGGAATCAGCCCCAGCATTTT; CDR3aa: CASSLQGNQPQHF
j_gene: TRBJ2-1; d_gene: .; v_gene: TRBV6-6; abundance: .; CDR3nt: TGTGCCAGCAGACGAGGGGGTGAGCAGTTCTTC; CDR3aa: CASRRGGEQFF
j_gene: TRBJ1-2; d_gene: .; v_gene: TRBV7-8; abundance: .; CDR3nt: TGTGCCAGCAGCAAAGTCGGGCGGGAACCCCCGGATGGCTACACCTTC; CDR3aa: CASSKVGREPPDGYTF
j_gene: TRBJ1-3; d_gene: .; v_gene: TRBV10-1; abundance: .; CDR3nt: TGCGCCAGCAGTGTCGGAAACACCATATATTTT; CDR3aa: CASSVGNTIYF
j_gene: TRBJ2-3; d_gene: .; v_gene: TRBV7-7; abundance: .; CDR3nt: TGTGCTAGCAGCCCCATTACAGATACGCAGTATTTT; CDR3aa: CASSPITDTQYF
j_gene: TRBJ1-2; d_gene: TRBD1; v_gene: TRBV7-8; abundance: .; CDR3nt: TGTGCCTGGAGTCCCGACAGGGCTGGCGGCTACACCTTC; CDR3aa: CAWSPDRAGGYTF
j_gene: TRBJ2-5; d_gene: .; v_gene: TRBV19; abundance: .; CDR3nt: TGTGCCAGTAGTACCCTCGGACTATCGCAAGAGACCCAGTACTTC; CDR3aa: CASSTLGLSQETQYF
j_gene: TRBJ1-1; d_gene: .; v_gene: TRBV5-6; abundance: .; CDR3nt: TGTGCCAGCAGCTTTGGGGGTGACACTGAAGCTTTCTTT; CDR3aa: CASSFGGDTEAFF
j_gene: TRBJ2-5; d_gene: .; v_gene: TRBV2; abundance: .; CDR3nt: TGTGCCAGCAGTATCCTAGAAAGAGAGACCCAGTACTTC; CDR3aa: CASSILERETQYF
j_gene: TRBJ2-3; d_gene: TRBD2; v_gene: TRBV2; abundance: .; CDR3nt: TGTGCCAGCAGTTCACTAGCGGGGGGGACAGATACGCAGTATTTT; CDR3aa: CASSSLAGGTDTQYF
j_gene: TRBJ1-2; d_gene: TRBD1; v_gene: TRBV2; abundance: .; CDR3nt: TGTGCCAGCAGTGAATGGACAGGGTATGGCTACACCTTC; CDR3aa: CASSEWTGYGYTF
j_gene: TRBJ2-5; d_gene: TRBD2; v_gene: TRBV4-1; abundance: .; CDR3nt: TGCGCCAGCAGCCAAGGGACTAGCGGTCTCCAAGAGACCCAGTACTTC; CDR3aa: CASSQGTSGLQETQYF
j_gene: TRBJ2-3; d_gene: .; v_gene: TRBV9; abundance: .; CDR3nt: TGTGCCAGCAGCGTAGCTTCCCTAGGCCGGGATACGCAGTATTTT; CDR3aa: CASSVASLGRDTQYF
j_gene: TRBJ1-6; d_gene: TRBD1; v_gene: TRBV5-4; abundance: .; CDR3nt: TGTGCCAGCAGCCCTGGGACAGTAAATTCACCCCTCCACTTT; CDR3aa: CASSPGTVNSPLHF
j_gene: TRBJ2-1; d_gene: TRBD2; v_gene: TRBV4-2; abundance: .; CDR3nt: TGTGCCAGCAGCCAAGACTCGGGGGGGAGCTCCTACAATGAGCAGTTCTTC; CDR3aa: CASSQDSGGSSYNEQFF
j_gene: TRBJ2-7; d_gene: .; v_gene: TRBV15; abundance: .; CDR3nt: TGTGCCACCAGCAGAGATAGTGTGTGGGATACCCACCCCTACGAGCAGTACTTC; CDR3aa: CATSRDSVWDTHPYEQYF
j_gene: TRBJ2-2; d_gene: .; v_gene: TRBV29-1; abundance: .; CDR3nt: TGCAGCGCCAAAAAAGGGCCGGTTAACACCGGGGAGCTGTTTTTT; CDR3aa: CSAKKGPVNTGELFF
j_gene: TRBJ2-5; d_gene: .; v_gene: TRBV18; abundance: few; CDR3nt: TGTGCCAGCTCACCCCAGGACCGGGGCCAGACCCAGTACTTC; CDR3aa: CASSPQDRGQTQYF
j_gene: TRBJ1-1; d_gene: .; v_gene: TRBV5-8; abundance: .; CDR3nt: TGTGCCAGCAGCTCTGGGCCTGTCAACACTGAAGCTTTCTTT; CDR3aa: CASSSGPVNTEAFF
j_gene: TRBJ1-4; d_gene: .; v_gene: TRBV10-2; abundance: .; CDR3nt: TGCGCCAGCAGTGGAGGGAGAACTAATGAAAAACTGTTTTTT; CDR3aa: CASSGGRTNEKLFF
j_gene: TRBJ1-4; d_gene: .; v_gene: TRBV19; abundance: .; CDR3nt: TGTGCCAGTAGTAGACAGGTTCGCCGGGTTGCAACTAATGAAAAACTGTTTTTT; CDR3aa: CASSRQVRRVATNEKLFF
j_gene: TRBJ1-5; d_gene: .; v_gene: TRBV7-2; abundance: .; CDR3nt: TGTGCCAGCAGCTTAGACGGACAGAGCAATCAGCCCCAGCATTTT; CDR3aa: CASSLDGQSNQPQHF
j_gene: TRBJ1-6; d_gene: .; v_gene: TRBV6-4; abundance: .; CDR3nt: TGTGCCAGCAGTGACTCAGTATCCTCACCCCTCCACTTT; CDR3aa: CASSDSVSSPLHF
j_gene: TRBJ2-1; d_gene: .; v_gene: TRBV5-5; abundance: .; CDR3nt: TGTGCCAGCATTGCTTCCCTAATACAAGACAATGAGCAGTTCTTC; CDR3aa: CASIASLIQDNEQFF
j_gene: TRBJ2-5; d_gene: TRBD2; v_gene: TRBV5-1; abundance: many; CDR3nt: TGCGCCAGCAGCTCATCTAGCGGGGAGACAGAGACCCAGTACTTC; CDR3aa: CASSSSSGETETQYF
j_gene: TRBJ2-1; d_gene: TRBD2; v_gene: TRBV7-8; abundance: .; CDR3nt: TGTGCCAGCAGCTTCCGTGTGACTAGCGGGGGGGCTCGGGAGCAGTTCTTC; CDR3aa: CASSFRVTSGGAREQFF
j_gene: TRBJ2-3; d_gene: .; v_gene: TRBV27; abundance: .; CDR3nt: TGTGCCAGCAGTTTAGTGGGCCGGTGGGGCACAGATACGCAGTATTTT; CDR3aa: CASSLVGRWGTDTQYF
j_gene: TRBJ1-1; d_gene: TRBD1; v_gene: TRBV13; abundance: .; CDR3nt: TGTGCCAGCAGCTTAGGAATAGGGACAGGGGGGGTTGAAGCTTTCTTT; CDR3aa: CASSLGIGTGGVEAFF